Listed below are T cell receptor beta chains from one sample, sequenced in a study of post-analysis software for immune sequencing data. MiXCR was run by TCRdb on the PCR reads, yielding one entry per CDR3 protein. In the table there are approximately 770,000 distinct CDR3 sequences, just over 45% of which are singletons. Material for sequencing was blood. These receptors originate from a girl aged 5-17 years with multiple sclerosis. Both conserved end residues are part of each CDR3. Each record gives: V gene, clone size, D gene, J gene, CDR3 DNA, CDR3 protein. D genes are given only for firm matches. Size is stated for part of the rows, as once, few or many counts, or as a class when the clone is expanded.

TRBV5-1	-	TRBD1	TRBJ2-7	TGCGCCAGCAGCTTGCGTTCTCGGGACAGGGGGTTCTACGAGCAGTACTTC	CASSLRSRDRGFYEQYF
TRBV10-3	-	TRBD1	TRBJ2-5	TGTGCCATCAGTGAAGCCAGGGGGCTAGAGACCCAGTACTTC	CAISEARGLETQYF
TRBV7-2	-	TRBD2	TRBJ2-1	TGTGCCAGCAGCTTAGTGGGGGGAGGGCGCAATGAGCAGTTCTTC	CASSLVGGGRNEQFF
TRBV5-1	-	-	TRBJ2-7	TGCGCCAGCAGCTTGTGGGGCCAGGGTTACGAGCAGTACTTC	CASSLWGQGYEQYF
TRBV28	-	-	TRBJ2-7	TGTGCCAGCAGTTTATCCCGAGATTCCTACGAGCAGTACTTC	CASSLSRDSYEQYF
TRBV9	-	TRBD2	TRBJ2-7	TGTGCCAGCAGCGGGGGACTAGGTTTGGGCTACGAGCAGTACTTC	CASSGGLGLGYEQYF
TRBV6-6	few	-	TRBJ2-7	TGTGCCAGCAGTTACCAGGGCTCCTACGAGCAGTACTTC	CASSYQGSYEQYF
TRBV29-1	-	TRBD2	TRBJ2-1	TGCAGCGCATCCGGGACTAGCGGGAGGAATGAGCAGTTCTTC	CSASGTSGRNEQFF
TRBV6-2/TRBV6-3	few	TRBD2	TRBJ2-1	TGTGCCAGCAGTTACTCCCCTAGCGGAGGGGATGAGCAGTTCTTC	CASSYSPSGGDEQFF
TRBV9	few	TRBD1	TRBJ1-6	TGTGCCAGCAGCGCCGGGACAGCCTCCAATTCACCCCTCCACTTT	CASSAGTASNSPLHF
TRBV20-1	few	TRBD1	TRBJ1-2	TGCAGTGCCCCTGACAGGGGGCTCGATGGCTACACCTTC	CSAPDRGLDGYTF
TRBV7-9	few	-	TRBJ2-3	TGTGCCAGCAGCTCTTTCGGTGGCACAGATACGCAGTATTTT	CASSSFGGTDTQYF
TRBV7-9	few	TRBD1	TRBJ2-1	TGTGCCAGCAGCGCGAAGACAGGGGTCTCTTACAATGAGCAGTTCTTC	CASSAKTGVSYNEQFF
TRBV7-9	-	TRBD2	TRBJ2-1	TGTGCCAGCAGCTTAGGACTAGCGGGAGACGACTACAATGAGCAGTTCTTC	CASSLGLAGDDYNEQFF
TRBV20-1	-	-	TRBJ2-5	TGCAGTGCTAGAGATCTGTACCAAGAGACCCAGTACTTC	CSARDLYQETQYF
TRBV6-1	-	TRBD2	TRBJ2-1	TGTGCCAGCACTCAAATAGCGGGAGAGGCGGAGCAGTTCTTC	CASTQIAGEAEQFF
TRBV29-1	-	TRBD1	TRBJ2-7	TGCAGCGTTGTAGGGACAGGGGACTCCTACGAGCAGTACTTC	CSVVGTGDSYEQYF
TRBV5-1	-	TRBD1	TRBJ2-7	TGCGCCAGCAGCCCCTCGGGACAGGGGATCAACGAGCAGTACTTC	CASSPSGQGINEQYF
TRBV19	-	TRBD1	TRBJ2-7	TGTGCCAGTAGTACCCCCTGGACAGGGTCTCCTTACGAGCAGTACTTC	CASSTPWTGSPYEQYF
TRBV29-1	few	TRBD1	TRBJ1-1	TGCAGCTCCCGACAGGGGAACACTGAAGCTTTCTTT	CSSRQGNTEAFF
TRBV20-1	-	TRBD2	TRBJ2-3	TGCAGTGCTAGAGGGGGGATAGCGGGAGTCCGAGATACGCAGTATTTT	CSARGGIAGVRDTQYF
TRBV21-1	few	-	TRBJ2-5	TGTGCCAGCAGCAAGGGGGGCGGGAACGAGACCCAGTACTTC	CASSKGGGNETQYF
TRBV20-1	-	TRBD2	TRBJ2-5	TGCAGTGCTCCGCTAGCGGGAGGGGGAGAGCAGTACTTC	CSAPLAGGGEQYF
TRBV12-3/TRBV12-4	-	TRBD2	TRBJ2-7	TGTGCCAGCAGTTTCGCCGGGACTAGCTACGAGCAGTACTTC	CASSFAGTSYEQYF
TRBV7-3	-	TRBD2	TRBJ2-1	TGTGCCAGCAGCTTAATGACTAGCCGAACCAATGAGCAGTTCTTC	CASSLMTSRTNEQFF
TRBV7-3	few	-	TRBJ2-6	TGTGCCAGCAGCTCAAGACTGGGCTCTGGGGCCAACGTCCTGACTTTC	CASSSRLGSGANVLTF
TRBV13	few	-	TRBJ2-7	TGTGCCAGCAGCTTAAATCCAGGGACCTCCTACGAGCAGTACTTC	CASSLNPGTSYEQYF
TRBV29-1	-	-	TRBJ2-3	TGCAGCGCATCCGGGCCGAGGGGCACAGATACGCAGTATTTT	CSASGPRGTDTQYF
TRBV7-9	-	TRBD2	TRBJ2-5	TGTGCCAGCAGCTTAGCCCAGCGGGAGAGAGGGAAGACCCAGTACTTC	CASSLAQRERGKTQYF
TRBV7-2	few	-	TRBJ2-7	TGTGCCAGCAGCTTACTTCGAGTCGGGAGTTCATACGAGCAGTACTTC	CASSLLRVGSSYEQYF
TRBV15	few	-	TRBJ2-4	TGTGCCACCAGCAGAGTCGGGAGCAGGTCCACTTATCTAGCCAAAAACATTCAGTACTTC	CATSRVGSRSTYLAKNIQYF
TRBV12-3/TRBV12-4	few	-	TRBJ1-5	TGTGCCAGCAGTTTTTCGGGGGATAGCAATCAGCCCCAGCATTTT	CASSFSGDSNQPQHF
TRBV12-3/TRBV12-4	few	-	TRBJ1-5	TGTGCCAGCAGTTTAGCGCTAGGGCGAAATCAGCCCCAGCATTTT	CASSLALGRNQPQHF
TRBV28	-	-	TRBJ1-4	TGTGCCAGCACCAATCATCCACCACCAACTAATGAAAAACTGTTTTTT	CASTNHPPPTNEKLFF
TRBV5-5	once	TRBD1	TRBJ2-5	TGTGCCAGCAGCTTGGATTTGGGACAGGGACAAGAGACCCAGTACTTC	CASSLDLGQGQETQYF
TRBV6-4	many	TRBD1	TRBJ2-6	TGTGCCAGCAGTGAGGTCCCGGACAGGGGGTTGAGTGGGGCCAACGTCCTGACTTTC	CASSEVPDRGLSGANVLTF
TRBV30	many	-	TRBJ1-2	TGTGCCTCCCCGACGGCTGGCTACACCTTC	CASPTAGYTF
TRBV5-1	few	TRBD1	TRBJ2-7	TGCGCCAGCAGCTTGGACGGGACAGTCTACGAGCAGTACTTC	CASSLDGTVYEQYF
TRBV29-1	few	-	TRBJ2-1	TGCAGCGTTGATGTCAGGGGGACTTACAATGAGCAGTTCTTC	CSVDVRGTYNEQFF
TRBV20-1	-	-	TRBJ2-5	TGCAGTGCCCAGCTAGGGAAAGAGACCCAGTACTTC	CSAQLGKETQYF
TRBV7-6	-	-	TRBJ2-1	TGTGCCAGCAGCTTAGATATAGGGCTAGGGCCTTACAATGAGCAGTTCTTC	CASSLDIGLGPYNEQFF
TRBV6-2/TRBV6-3	-	TRBD2	TRBJ2-7	TGTGCCAGCCTAGATCCGGTACGGGAGGTCGAAGAGCAGTACTTC	CASLDPVREVEEQYF
TRBV6-1	-	TRBD1	TRBJ1-2	TGTGCCAGCAGGCCTGACAGGGCAATGGGTGGCTACACCTTC	CASRPDRAMGGYTF
TRBV4-1	few	TRBD2	TRBJ2-3	TGCGCCAGCAGCTCACAACTAGCGGGAGCTACAGATACGCAGTATTTT	CASSSQLAGATDTQYF
TRBV10-3	-	TRBD1	TRBJ2-5	TGTGCCATCAGAGGGACAGGGGTGGGAGAGACCCAGTACTTC	CAIRGTGVGETQYF
TRBV29-1	-	TRBD1	TRBJ2-1	TGCAGCGCCCAAGGGGCAGGGGGCTCCTACAATGAGCAGTTCTTC	CSAQGAGGSYNEQFF
TRBV10-3	-	-	TRBJ1-4	TGTGCCATCAGTGAGTCAGGCCTTAATGAAAAACTGTTTTTT	CAISESGLNEKLFF
TRBV7-2	-	-	TRBJ2-2	TGTGCCAGCAGTACATCTGGGGGGGGGCGCCACACCGGGGAGCTGTTTTTT	CASSTSGGGRHTGELFF
TRBV29-1	-	TRBD1	TRBJ1-2	TGCAGCGTTGAAGGAGCAGGGGGCGGAGGCTACACCTTC	CSVEGAGGGGYTF
TRBV10-3	-	-	TRBJ2-1	TGTGCCATCAGTCCGGACAGATACAATGAGCAGTTCTTC	CAISPDRYNEQFF
TRBV7-9	-	-	TRBJ1-2	TGTGCCAGCAGCTTATCTATAAGCAGGGACTATGGCTACACCTTC	CASSLSISRDYGYTF
TRBV6-1	-	-	TRBJ1-1	TGTGCCAGCAGTGAAGCTGGTGGCGCTTTCTTT	CASSEAGGAFF
TRBV20-1	-	-	TRBJ2-5	TGCAGTGCTAGAATACGGGTGGGGCAAGAGACCCAGTACTTC	CSARIRVGQETQYF